The rows below give T cell receptor beta chains drawn from one sample of a study of T cell responses to AZD1222 COVID-19 vaccine. Here immunoSEQ multiplex PCR was the method, and the copy in TCRdb shows in-frame clones only, minus some. The sample consists of around 160,000 clones, under 95% of them appearing once. Material: peripheral blood, obtained on day 0 of MenACWY control vaccination. The receptors here all came from an adult in good health. Both conserved end residues are part of each CDR3. A D gene is named only where the DNA matches it firmly. Size tells how often a clone was seen (once, few, many) or the class of an expanded clone, and some rows leave it out.

- TRBJ1-2 TRBD1 TRBV5-8 CASSSGDRGYYGYTF TGTGCCAGCAGCTCGGGGGACAGGGGGTACTATGGCTACACCTTC
few TRBJ1-2 - TRBV18 CASSPSNNYGYTF TGTGCCAGCTCACCATCTAACAACTATGGCTACACCTTC
- TRBJ1-4 - TRBV5-1 CASGAGRNEKLFF TGCGCCAGCGGGGCAGGGCGAAATGAAAAACTGTTTTTT
- TRBJ1-2 TRBD1 TRBV13 CASSPTGGYGYTF TGTGCCAGCAGCCCGACAGGGGGATATGGCTACACCTTC
- TRBJ2-2 - TRBV29-1 CSVALLSTGELFF TGCAGCGTTGCCCTGCTCTCCACCGGGGAGCTGTTTTTT
- TRBJ2-7 - TRBV5-4 CASSSWDSYEQYF TGTGCCAGCAGCTCTTGGGACTCCTACGAGCAGTACTTC
- TRBJ1-1 - TRBV6-5 CASSSGVTEAFF TGTGCCAGCAGTTCCGGGGTTACTGAAGCTTTCTTT
- TRBJ1-2 - TRBV18 CASSPDTGYGYTF TGTGCCAGCTCTCCGGACACAGGATATGGCTACACCTTC
- TRBJ2-1 TRBD1 TRBV24-1 CATSDWGQGSYNEQFF TGTGCCACCAGTGACTGGGGACAGGGATCCTACAATGAGCAGTTCTTC
- TRBJ1-3 - TRBV6-5 CASSFRGASGNTIYF TGTGCCAGCAGTTTCCGGGGGGCCTCTGGAAACACCATATATTTT
- TRBJ2-2 - TRBV9 CASSVGTADTGELFF TGTGCCAGCAGCGTAGGAACAGCGGACACCGGGGAGCTGTTTTTT
- TRBJ1-3 - TRBV5-1 CASSLDGGNTIYF TGCGCCAGCAGCTTGGACGGGGGAAACACCATATATTTT
- TRBJ1-2 - TRBV28 CASSAYYGYTF TGTGCCAGCAGTGCCTACTATGGCTACACCTTC
- TRBJ2-1 TRBD1 TRBV28 CASSSGGADNEQFF TGTGCCAGCAGTTCAGGGGGCGCTGACAATGAGCAGTTCTTC
- TRBJ2-3 TRBD2 TRBV28 CASSSGTSGRRADTQYF TGTGCCAGCAGCTCCGGGACTAGCGGGAGAAGGGCAGATACGCAGTATTTT